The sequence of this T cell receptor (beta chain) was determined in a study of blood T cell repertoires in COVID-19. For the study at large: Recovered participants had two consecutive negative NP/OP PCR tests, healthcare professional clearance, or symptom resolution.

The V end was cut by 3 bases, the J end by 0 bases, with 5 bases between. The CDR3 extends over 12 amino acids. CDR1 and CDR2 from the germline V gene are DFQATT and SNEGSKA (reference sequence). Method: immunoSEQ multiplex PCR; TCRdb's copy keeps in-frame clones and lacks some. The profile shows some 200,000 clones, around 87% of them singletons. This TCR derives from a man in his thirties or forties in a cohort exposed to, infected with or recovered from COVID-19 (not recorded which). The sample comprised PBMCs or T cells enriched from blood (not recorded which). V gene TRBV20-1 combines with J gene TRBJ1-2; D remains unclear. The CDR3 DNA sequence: TGCAGTGCTAGTCGGGCTAACTATGGCTACACCTTC. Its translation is CSASRANYGYTF.